This entry concerns a single T cell receptor beta chain. The antigen is unknown. This sample is part of a study of cytomegalovirus exposure and HLA in healthy donors. Study outcomes and limitations: A classifier reportedly called cytomegalovirus status with high sensitivity and specificity. CMV serostatus was the only recorded immune exposure for donors.

The germline V gene encodes CDR1 GTSNPN and CDR2 SVGIG (reference sequence). V lost 0 bases and J 4 bases, leaving 10 bases between the germline ends. The CDR3 consists of 13 residues. This PCR relied on a set of 60 Vbeta primers and 13 Jbeta primers. Clones were sequenced by immunoSEQ multiplex PCR, and TCRdb holds only the in-frame ones, with some missing. This sample yields about 140,000 clones, of which around 73% are seen a single time; around 2.9% belongs to the top ten. This sequence originates from a female donor in good health and CMV-seronegative. The rearrangement joins TRBV30 to TRBJ2-7; D might be TRBD2 (5 bases). The source material was PBMCs. For the CDR3, the DNA is TGTGCCTGGAGTGTGGCAGGAGGATACGAGCAGTACTTC. This translates into CAWSVAGGYEQYF.